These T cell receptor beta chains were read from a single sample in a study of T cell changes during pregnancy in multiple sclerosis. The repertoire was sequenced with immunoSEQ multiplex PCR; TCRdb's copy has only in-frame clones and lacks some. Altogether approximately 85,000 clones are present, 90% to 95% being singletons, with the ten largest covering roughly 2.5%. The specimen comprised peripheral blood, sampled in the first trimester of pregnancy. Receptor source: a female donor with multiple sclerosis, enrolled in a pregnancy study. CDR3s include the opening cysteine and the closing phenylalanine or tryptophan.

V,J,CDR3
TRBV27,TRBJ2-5,CASSLGDRGRETQYF
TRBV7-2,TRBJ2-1,CASTWRANNEQFF
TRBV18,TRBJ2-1,CASSPLGTGGYNEQFF
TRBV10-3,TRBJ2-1,CATLAGGGGDEQFF
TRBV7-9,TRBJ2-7,CASSRVGRLAGGISYEQYF
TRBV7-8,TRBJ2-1,CASSLVAREGRYNEQFF
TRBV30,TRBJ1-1,CAWSVPLVAEAFF
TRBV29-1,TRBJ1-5,CSVLPGGNQPQHF
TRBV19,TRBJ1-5,CASSIEDRAGQPQHF
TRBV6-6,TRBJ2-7,CASSLIGGYEQYF
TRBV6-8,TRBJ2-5,CASRTGTGWASQETQYF
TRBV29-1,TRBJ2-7,CSVEQGNLYEQYF
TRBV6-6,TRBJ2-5,CASSGSTETQYF
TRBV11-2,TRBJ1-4,CASTRTGHNEKLFF
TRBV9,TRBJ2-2,CASSVGDSLLTGELFF
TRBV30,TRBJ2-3,CAWSVVLTDTQYF
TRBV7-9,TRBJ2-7,CASSQSVTSGGRRGYEQYF
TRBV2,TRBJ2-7,CASSVLRGRDYEQYF
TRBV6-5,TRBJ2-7,CASRPGTGNPYEQYF
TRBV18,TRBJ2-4,CASSPSTGNRLAGGNIQYF
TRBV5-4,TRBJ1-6,CASSVERQFNSPLHF
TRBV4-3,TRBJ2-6,CASSAWASGADSGANVLTF
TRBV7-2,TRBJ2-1,CASSQTYEQFF
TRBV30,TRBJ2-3,CAWSVLGGDTQYF
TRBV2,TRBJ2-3,CASIRPTSFTDTQYF
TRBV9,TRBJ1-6,CASSLTRDRYNSPLHF
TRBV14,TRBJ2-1,CASSPFGTGRYNEQFF
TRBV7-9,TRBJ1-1,CASSLFTGAEAFF
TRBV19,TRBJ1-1,CASSPSRTEAFF
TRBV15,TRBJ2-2,CATSRLAGIHTGELFF
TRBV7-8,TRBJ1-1,CASSLGGGRGLLEAFF
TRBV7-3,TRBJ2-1,CASSLIAGVANEQFF
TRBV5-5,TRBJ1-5,CASSLVASNQPQHF
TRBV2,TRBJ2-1,CASSQQGAYNEQFF
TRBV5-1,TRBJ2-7,CASSLQGFDEQYF
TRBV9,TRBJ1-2,CASSAGVRGHNYGYTF
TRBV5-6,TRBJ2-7,CASSAAGTGFLGQYF
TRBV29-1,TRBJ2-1,CSVLRVRGGEQFF
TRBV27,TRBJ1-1,CASTGQSAEAFF
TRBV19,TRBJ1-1,CASSIDRRVKNTEAFF